This T cell receptor beta chain stems from a study of regulatory T cells in long-lasting Graves disease. Study-wide results and caveats: Preferential use of TRBV28, TRBJ1-2 and TRBJ2-5 was seen in persistent disease.

Researchers made TCR beta libraries by using iRepertoire HTBI primers and running Arm-PCR on CDR3 regions. TCRdb ran MiXCR on the multiplex PCR reads and lists one entry per CDR3 protein. The sample has under 450,000 distinct CDR3 sequences, 12% seen once. This clonotype came up many times. Antigen unknown. Stated time point: newly diagnosed GD, antithyroid drugs for less than 3 months. PBMCs provided the RNA from which the TCR library was made. Germline V gene lookup returns CDR1 SGDLS and CDR2 YYNGEE. Trimming removed 0 bases from V and 8 bases from J, with 14 bases in between. The CDR3 totals 14 residues. This same sample was also part of a study on T cells in Graves' hyperthyroidism and ophthalmopathy.

The clonotype comes from a woman between 18 and 30 years old with Graves disease. Sequencing used peripheral blood mononuclear cells (PBMCs), obtained at new diagnosis, from a patient treated with antithyroid drugs. The V call is TRBV9, the J call TRBJ1-1; D perhaps matches TRBD1 (5 bases). This chain's CDR3 is CASSVDEGTLEAFF. The CDR3 nucleotides are TGTGCCAGCAGCGTAGATGAAGGGACTCTCGAAGCTTTCTTT.